This TCR beta chain was identified during a study of T cell repertoires in cytomegalovirus infection. Study details: Public TCR beta signatures indicated both CMV infection and matching HLA type.

Trimming removed 5 bases from V and 2 bases from J, with 14 bases in between. The CDR3 contains 15 residues. A remark on this clonotype: Its target is unknown.

MiXCR, run by TCRdb on the reads, gives a single entry per CDR3 protein. The sample has approximately 590,000 distinct CDR3 sequences, around two fifths seen once. Sample: cultured PBMCs, taken from culture after CMV antigen stimulation. This clonotype was obtained from a human donor in good health (CMV status not recorded). Some clones in this sample may be carry-over from other donors' samples. J is TRBJ2-3 and V is TRBV12-3 or TRBV12-4; D is possibly TRBD2 (6 bases). The CDR3 reads CASSNERALTDTQYF. The CDR3 DNA follows: TGTGCCAGCAGTAATGAGCGGGCCCTCACAGATACGCAGTATTTT.